This T cell receptor beta chain is drawn from a study of CD4+ T cells in melanoma. General study findings and limits: In melanoma, neoantigen-specific CD4+ T cells reportedly differed in differentiation state. A reported correlation linked neoantigen-specific CD4+ T cells to CD8+, macrophage and B cell function.

The table came from immunoSEQ multiplex PCR; TCRdb's copy has only in-frame clones and leaves some out. This sample contains 52 clones. V trimming: 3 bases; J trimming: 4 bases; junction bases outside the gene matches: 5. The germline V gene encodes CDR1 KGHSH and CDR2 LQKENI. The CDR3 is 15 residues long. Comment on this clone: Its antigen is unknown.

Sequenced input: cells sorted by PD-1 expression. The chain recombines TRBV18 with TRBJ2-1; 8 nucleotides align to TRBD2. The clonotype comes from a human donor with melanoma. CDR3 DNA: TGTGCCAGCTCACCGTTACAGCGGGGGTACAATGAGCAGTTCTTC. As protein: CASSPLQRGYNEQFF.